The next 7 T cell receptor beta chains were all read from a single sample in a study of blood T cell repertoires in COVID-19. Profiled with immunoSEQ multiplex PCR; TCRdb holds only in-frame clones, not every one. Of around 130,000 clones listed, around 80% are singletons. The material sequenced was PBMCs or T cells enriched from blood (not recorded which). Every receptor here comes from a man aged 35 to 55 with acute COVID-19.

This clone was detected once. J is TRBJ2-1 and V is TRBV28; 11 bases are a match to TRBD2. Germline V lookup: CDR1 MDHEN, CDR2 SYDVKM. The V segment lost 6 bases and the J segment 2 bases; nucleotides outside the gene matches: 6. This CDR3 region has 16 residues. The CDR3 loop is CASRLGTSGPYNEQFF. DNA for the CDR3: TGTGCCAGCAGACTCGGGACTAGCGGACCCTACAATGAGCAGTTCTTC.

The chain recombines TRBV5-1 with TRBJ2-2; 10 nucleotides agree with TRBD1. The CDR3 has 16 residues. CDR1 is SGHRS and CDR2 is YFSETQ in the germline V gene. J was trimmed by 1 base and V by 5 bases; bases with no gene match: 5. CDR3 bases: TGCGCCAGCAGTCGACAGGGGGCACGGAACACCGGGGAGCTGTTTTTT. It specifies CASSRQGARNTGELFF.

The DNA for the CDR3 is TGTGCCAGCACCCGCGAGGGCCCGAACACCGGGGAGCTGTTTTTT. Protein: CASTREGPNTGELFF. The chain carries TRBV21-1 and TRBJ2-2; TRBD2, the D gene given by the table, was not confirmed from the DNA. TRBV21-1 is a recognized pseudogene. The CDR3 has 15 amino acids.

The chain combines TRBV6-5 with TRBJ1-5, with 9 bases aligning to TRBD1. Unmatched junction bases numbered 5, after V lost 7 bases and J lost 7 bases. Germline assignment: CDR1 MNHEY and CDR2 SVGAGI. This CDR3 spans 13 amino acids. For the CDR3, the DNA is TGTGCCAGCACGGGGGACAGGGTCCAGCCCCAGCATTTT. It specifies CASTGDRVQPQHF.

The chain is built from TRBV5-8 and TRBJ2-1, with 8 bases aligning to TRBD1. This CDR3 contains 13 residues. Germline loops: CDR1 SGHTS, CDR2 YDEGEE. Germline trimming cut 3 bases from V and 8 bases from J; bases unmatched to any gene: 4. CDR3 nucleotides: TGTGCCAGCAGCTCGCGGACAGGGTATGAGCAGTTCTTC. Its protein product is CASSSRTGYEQFF.

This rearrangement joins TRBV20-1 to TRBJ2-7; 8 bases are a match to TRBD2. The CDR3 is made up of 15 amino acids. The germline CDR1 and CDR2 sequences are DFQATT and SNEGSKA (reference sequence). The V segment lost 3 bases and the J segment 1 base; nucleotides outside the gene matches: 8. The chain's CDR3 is CSASAQAGESYEQYF. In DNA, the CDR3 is TGCAGTGCTAGTGCCCAAGCGGGAGAGTCCTACGAGCAGTACTTC.

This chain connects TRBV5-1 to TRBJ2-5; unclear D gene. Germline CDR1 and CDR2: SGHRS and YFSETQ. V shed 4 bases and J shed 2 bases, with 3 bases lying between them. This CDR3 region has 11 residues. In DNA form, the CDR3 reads TGCGCCAGCAGCATACAAGAGACCCAGTACTTC. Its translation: CASSIQETQYF.